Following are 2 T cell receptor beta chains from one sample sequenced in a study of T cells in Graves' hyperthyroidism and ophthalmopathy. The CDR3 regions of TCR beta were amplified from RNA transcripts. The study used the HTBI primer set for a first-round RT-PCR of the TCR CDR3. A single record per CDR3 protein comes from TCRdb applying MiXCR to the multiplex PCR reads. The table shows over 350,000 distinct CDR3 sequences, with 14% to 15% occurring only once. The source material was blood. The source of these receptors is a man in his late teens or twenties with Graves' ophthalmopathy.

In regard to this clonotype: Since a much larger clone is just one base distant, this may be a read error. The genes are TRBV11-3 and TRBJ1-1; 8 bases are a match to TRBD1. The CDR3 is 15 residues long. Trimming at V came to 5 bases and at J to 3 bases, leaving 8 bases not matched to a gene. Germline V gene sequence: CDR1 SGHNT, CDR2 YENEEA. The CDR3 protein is CASSKHMTGDTEAFF. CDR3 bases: TGTGCCAGCAGCAAACATATGACAGGGGACACTGAAGCTTTCTTT.

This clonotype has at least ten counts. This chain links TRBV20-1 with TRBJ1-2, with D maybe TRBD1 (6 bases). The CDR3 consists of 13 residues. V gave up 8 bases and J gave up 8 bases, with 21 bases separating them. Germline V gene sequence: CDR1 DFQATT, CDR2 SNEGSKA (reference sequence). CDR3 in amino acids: CSPLQGGTLGYTF. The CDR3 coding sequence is TGCAGTCCCTTACAGGGAGGGACCCTGGGCTACACCTTC.